The 27 T cell receptor beta chains reported below all come from one sample, sequenced in a study of control samples from healthy donors and cancer patients. The method was immunoSEQ multiplex PCR; TCRdb's version includes in-frame clones alone and lacks a portion of them. The sample shows tens of thousands of clones, approximately 90% of them seen only once. The source material was blood. The receptor source for this set is a woman in her forties or fifties in good health.

The CDR3 protein is CASSPRTGENTEAFF. In DNA form, the CDR3 reads TGTGCCAGCAGCCCACGGACAGGGGAGAACACTGAAGCTTTCTTT. V and J are TRBV5-4 and TRBJ1-1; 9 positions match TRBD1. The germline V gene has CDR1 SGHNT and CDR2 YYREEE (reference sequence). This CDR3 has 15 amino acids. V dropped 4 bases and J dropped 1; count of bases not matched to a gene: 5.

The CDR3 DNA reads as TGTGCCAGCAGTTACGGGGACAGGCGACCAACCTACGAGCAGTACTTC. The encoded protein is CASSYGDRRPTYEQYF. The chain couples TRBV6-5 to TRBJ2-7, with 8 bases identical to TRBD1. Germline CDR1 reads MNHEY; CDR2 reads SVGAGI. This CDR3 is 16 amino acids long. Trimming removed 2 bases from V and 2 bases from J; junction bases left unmatched: 8.

V and J are TRBV9 and TRBJ2-7; D possibly matches TRBD1 or TRBD2 (5 bases each). The CDR3 consists of 13 residues. V was cut by 4 bases and J by 6 bases, with 14 bases left in between. The germline V gene has CDR1 SGDLS and CDR2 YYNGEE. For the CDR3, the DNA is TGTGCCAGCAGCCCCGGGACCTTCGGCGAGCAGTACTTC. Its translation: CASSPGTFGEQYF.

This chain uses TRBV6-6 with TRBJ2-3; D ambiguous. Germline CDR1 MNHNY, CDR2 SVGAGI (reference sequence). Trimming pared 6 bases from V and 3 bases from J, leaving 10 bases between. There are 13 residues in the CDR3. The CDR3 reads CASRATGTDTQYF. The CDR3 bases are TGTGCCAGCAGAGCGACCGGGACAGATACGCAGTATTTT.

The rearrangement uses TRBV28 and TRBJ2-7; D unclear. V was pared by 7 bases and J by 6 bases, with 10 bases between. The CDR3 has 11 residues. Germline CDR1 and CDR2: MDHEN and SYDVKM. As DNA, the CDR3 is TGTGCCAGCACCGACCCTACCGAGCAGTACTTC. As protein: CASTDPTEQYF. The whole variable domain, remainder taken from reference TRBV28 and TRBJ2-7, is DVKVTQSSRYLVKRTGEKVFLECVQDMDHENMFWYRQDPGLGLRLIYFSYDVKMKEKGDIPEGYSVSREKKERFSLILESASTNQTSMYLCASTDPTEQYFGPGTRLTVT.

The chain has TRBV6-2 or TRBV6-3 and TRBJ1-2; TRBD1 matches at 8 bases. The CDR3 runs 15 residues. The V and J ends lost 5 bases and 3 bases, in that order; junction bases with no gene match: 8. The germline V gene encodes CDR1 MNHEY and CDR2 SVGEGT. The CDR3 bases are TGTGCCAGCAGTCCCAGGGACAGGTGGTACTATGGCTACACCTTC. This gives the protein CASSPRDRWYYGYTF.

The chain joins TRBV6-5 to TRBJ2-7, with a possible D match to TRBD2 (6 bases). Germline CDR1 MNHEY, CDR2 SVGAGI. The V end lost 6 bases, the J end lost 5 bases, and 20 bases lay between the germline ends. The CDR3 consists of 15 residues. The CDR3 DNA is TGTGCCAGCAGCCGTTTGGAGGGTCTCGGGAACGAGCAGTACTTC. Translation gives CASSRLEGLGNEQYF.

This chain joins TRBV2 and TRBJ2-1, with 12 bases that match TRBD1. V gave up 9 bases and J gave up 7 bases; unmatched junction bases: 4. This CDR3 contains 13 residues. In germline, CDR1 is SNHLY, CDR2 FYNNEI. The CDR3 spells CASGTGGFNEQFF. The CDR3 DNA follows: TGTGCCAGTGGGACAGGGGGCTTTAATGAGCAGTTCTTC.

In its sample, this clone was seen once. The V call is TRBV19, the J call TRBJ1-1; TRBD1 might be the D (5 bases). CDR3 length: 13 amino acids. Between the trimmed V and J ends, which lost 4 bases and 0 bases, there was a span of 6 bases. Looked up from germline, CDR1 is LNHDA and CDR2 is SQIVND (reference sequence). For the CDR3, the DNA is TGTGCCAGTAGTAGCAGGGTGAACACTGAAGCTTTCTTT. Translated, it gives CASSSRVNTEAFF.

The chain combines TRBV2 with TRBJ2-5; maybe TRBD2 (7 bases). From germline, CDR1 is SNHLY and CDR2 FYNNEI. The CDR3 spans 13 residues. Between the trimmed V and J ends, which lost 9 bases and 2 bases, there was a span of 13 bases. Here the CDR3 DNA reads TGTGCCAGTCGGAGGGGGGGGCAAGAGACCCAGTACTTC. Translation: CASRRGGQETQYF. The variable domain in full, with the rest retrieved from reference TRBV2 and TRBJ2-5, is EPEVTQTPSHQVTQMGQEVILRCVPISNHLYFYWYRQILGQKVEFLVSFYNNEISEKSEIFDDQFSVERPDGSNFTLKIRSTKLEDSAMYFCASRRGGQETQYFGPGTRLLVL.

CDR3 region: CASSLVAQNTGELFF. The CDR3 DNA reads as TGTGCCAGCAGCTTAGTGGCGCAGAACACCGGGGAGCTGTTTTTT. The chain has TRBV7-8 and TRBJ2-2; D uncertain. With 1 base removed from V and 1 base from J, the gap between germline ends came to 7 bases. CDR3 size: 15 residues. In germline, CDR1 is SGHVS, CDR2 FQNEAQ.

The rearrangement links TRBV6-6 to TRBJ1-3, with 8 nucleotides matching TRBD1. The CDR3 totals 14 residues. Germline loops: CDR1 MNHNY, CDR2 SVGAGI (reference sequence). The junction had 6 bases not matched to a gene; V was cut back by 5 bases and J by 6 bases. The CDR3: CASSRRQGQNTIYF. CDR3 nucleotide sequence: TGTGCCAGCAGTCGGAGACAGGGGCAAAACACCATATATTTT.

This chain links TRBV29-1 with TRBJ1-1, with a tentative D call TRBD1 (5 bases). The CDR3 contains 13 residues. With 3 bases removed from V and 4 bases from J, the gap between germline ends came to 12 bases. Per the germline V gene, CDR1 is SQVTM and CDR2 is ANQGSEA. The CDR3 nucleotides are TGCAGCGTTGAGGGGGGGTTGGGCACTGAAGCTTTCTTT. As protein: CSVEGGLGTEAFF.

The chain uses TRBV18 and TRBJ1-3; a possible D gene is TRBD1 (6 bases). Germline-derived CDR1 and CDR2 are KGHSH and LQKENI. The CDR3 covers 15 residues. V was pared by 6 bases and J by 0 bases, with 12 bases between. The CDR3 here is CASSGQRDSGNTIYF. In DNA form, the CDR3 reads TGTGCCAGCTCTGGACAGCGAGACTCTGGAAACACCATATATTTT.

The chain employs TRBV11-2 and TRBJ1-6, with TRBD1 matching over 9 bases. Per germline, CDR1 SGHAT and CDR2 FQNNGV. Losses at the gene ends were 7 bases for V and 4 bases for J; bases not matched to a gene: 8. This CDR3 comprises 16 residues. The CDR3 coding sequence is TGTGCCAGCAAGGCCCGGGACAGGGCGTATAATTCACCCCTCCACTTT. Its protein is CASKARDRAYNSPLHF.

This clone was recorded once. The chain uses TRBV18 and TRBJ2-1; perhaps D is TRBD1 or TRBD2 (5 bases each). The V gene lost 6 bases and the J gene lost 2 bases, with 14 bases spanning the gap. Germline CDR1 reads KGHSH; CDR2 reads LQKENI. The CDR3 has 15 amino acids. CDR3 nucleotide sequence: TGTGCCAGCTCGAGGGGACCTTCGGCCTACAATGAGCAGTTCTTC. Amino acids: CASSRGPSAYNEQFF.

J is TRBJ2-2 and V is TRBV5-1; a weak D match, TRBD2 (6 bases). Germline CDR1 and CDR2: SGHRS and YFSETQ. The germline V and J ends were trimmed by 1 base and 1 base, with 11 bases remaining between them. The CDR3 has 16 residues. CDR3 residues: CASSLRGSKNTGELFF. The CDR3 region has the DNA TGCGCCAGCAGCTTGCGGGGGTCAAAGAACACCGGGGAGCTGTTTTTT.

The chain links TRBV5-4 to TRBJ1-2; D is ambiguous. Germline CDR1 reads SGHNT; CDR2 reads YYREEE (reference sequence). The CDR3 length is 19 residues. Trimming removed 5 bases from V and 1 base from J, with 27 bases in between. CDR3 sequence: CASSPAGPESLASNYGYTF. The CDR3, as DNA: TGTGCCAGCAGTCCTGCGGGCCCTGAAAGTTTGGCGAGTAACTATGGCTACACCTTC.

The chain joins TRBV7-2 to TRBJ2-7; 7 bases are shared with TRBD2. Trimming cost V 10 bases and J 5 bases; bases outside gene matches: 14. CDR3 length: 14 amino acids. Germline assignment: CDR1 SGHTA and CDR2 FQGNSA. DNA for the CDR3: TGTGCCACCACGGGGTGGGGGGGAAAAGACGAGCAGTACTTC. This codes for CATTGWGGKDEQYF.

The V and J genes are TRBV28 and TRBJ1-5; TRBD1 matches 7 bases. The CDR3 length is 19 residues. Germline CDR1 is MDHEN and CDR2 is SYDVKM. Trimming took 4 bases from V and 4 from J; bases not matched to a gene: 19. In DNA form, the CDR3 reads TGTGCCAGCAGTTCGCTGAGGGGGGCAGGGGGTCCCCTAAATCAGCCCCAGCATTTT. Amino acid sequence: CASSSLRGAGGPLNQPQHF.

This chain uses TRBV11-2 with TRBJ2-5, with D tentatively TRBD2 (6 bases). This CDR3 has 14 amino acids. Between the trimmed V and J ends, which lost 5 bases and 4 bases, there was a span of 14 bases. CDR1 is SGHAT and CDR2 is FQNNGV in the germline V gene. The CDR3 protein is CASSPGTRRETQYF. The DNA of the CDR3 is TGTGCCAGCAGCCCAGGGACTCGGAGAGAGACCCAGTACTTC.

The chain employs TRBV24-1 and TRBJ1-2; 9 bases match TRBD1. Germline CDR1 and CDR2: KGHDR and SFDVKD. The CDR3 has 14 residues. With 7 bases clipped from V and 6 bases from J, the junction kept 8 bases outside the gene matches. In DNA form, the CDR3 reads TGTGCCACCAGGGGATATGGGACAGGGAATGGCTACACCTTC. Protein product: CATRGYGTGNGYTF.

This clone was seen a few times. The CDR3 spells CASSQGGPEETQYF. DNA for the CDR3: TGTGCCAGCAGCCAAGGGGGGCCAGAAGAGACCCAGTACTTC. This rearrangement joins TRBV4-2 to TRBJ2-5, with D possibly matching TRBD1 (6 bases). In germline, CDR1 is LGHNA, CDR2 YNFKEQ. This CDR3 has 14 residues. Trimming shortened V by 1 base and J by 3 bases, and 9 bases separated the two germline ends.

The V gene is TRBV7-3, the J gene TRBJ2-3, with TRBD2 identical over 9 bases. Trimming removed 5 bases from V and 4 bases from J; junction bases left unmatched: 7. The germline gives CDR1 SGHTA, CDR2 FQGTGA. CDR3 length: 15 amino acids. As DNA, the CDR3 is TGTGCCAGCAGCCCGGCGGGGGGGCCTTCAGATACGCAGTATTTT. Protein sequence: CASSPAGGPSDTQYF.

The V gene is TRBV5-1, the J gene TRBJ1-4, with D unclear. Germline CDR1 reads SGHRS; CDR2 reads YFSETQ. The CDR3 spans 14 residues. Trimming took off 0 bases at V and 8 bases at J, with 11 bases between the two ends. The CDR3 protein is CASSLGGGAEKLFF. The CDR3 DNA reads as TGCGCCAGCAGCTTGGGGGGAGGCGCAGAAAAACTGTTTTTT.

This clone was detected only once. The chain is built from TRBV27 and TRBJ1-1, with D possibly TRBD1 on 6 matching bases. This CDR3 has 14 residues. Germline-derived CDR1 and CDR2 are MNHEY and SMNVEV (reference sequence). Trimming left V 4 bases short and J 0 bases short, with 9 bases between. CDR3 amino acids: CASSSPGVNTEAFF. The DNA of the CDR3 is TGTGCCAGCAGTTCGCCAGGGGTGAACACTGAAGCTTTCTTT.

This clone showed up just a few times. The chain is built from TRBV28 and TRBJ1-2; TRBD1 matches 7 bases. Germline values: CDR1 MDHEN, CDR2 SYDVKM. The CDR3 is 15 residues long. With 8 bases clipped from V and 1 base from J, the junction kept 10 bases outside the gene matches. CDR3 DNA sequence: TGTGCCAGCGGGACAGTGGGGGGTGGTAACTATGGCTACACCTTC. This translates into CASGTVGGGNYGYTF.